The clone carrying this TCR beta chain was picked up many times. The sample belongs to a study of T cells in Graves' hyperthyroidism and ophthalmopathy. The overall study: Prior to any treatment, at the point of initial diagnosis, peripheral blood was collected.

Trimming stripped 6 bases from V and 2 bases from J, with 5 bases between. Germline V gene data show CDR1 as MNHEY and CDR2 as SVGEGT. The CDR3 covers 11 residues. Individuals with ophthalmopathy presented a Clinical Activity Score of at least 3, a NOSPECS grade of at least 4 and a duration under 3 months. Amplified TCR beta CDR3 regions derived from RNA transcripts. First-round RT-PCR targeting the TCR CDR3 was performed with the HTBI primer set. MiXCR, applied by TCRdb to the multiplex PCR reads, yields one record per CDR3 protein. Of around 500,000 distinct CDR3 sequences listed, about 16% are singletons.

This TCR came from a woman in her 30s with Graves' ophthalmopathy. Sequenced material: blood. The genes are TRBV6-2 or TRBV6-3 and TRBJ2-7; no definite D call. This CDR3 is CASSHTYEQYF. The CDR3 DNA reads TGTGCCAGCAGCCACACCTACGAGCAGTACTTC.